This T cell receptor beta chain stems from a study of CD8+CD57+ T cells in acquired aplastic anemia. Template material for TCR beta VDJ and CDR3 profiling consisted of genomic DNA. TCRdb processed the reads anew with MiXCR; each CDR3 protein has one entry. The profile shows around 130,000 distinct CDR3 sequences, about half of them singletons. This CDR3 is 18 amino acids long. V was clipped by 4 bases and J by 8 bases, with 28 bases between them. CDR1 is SGHNT and CDR2 is YYREEE in the germline V gene (reference sequence). The sequencing sample was made of sorted CD4+, CD8+, or CD8+CD57+ T cells (not recorded which) from PBMCs. This chain joins TRBV5-4 and TRBJ1-5, with D maybe TRBD1 (6 bases). The clonotype was recovered from a human donor in good health, serving as a control. The CDR3 reads CASSLATGKRGLLKPQHF. The CDR3 nucleotides are TGTGCCAGCAGCCTGGCTACAGGGAAAAGGGGACTTCTTAAGCCCCAGCATTTT.